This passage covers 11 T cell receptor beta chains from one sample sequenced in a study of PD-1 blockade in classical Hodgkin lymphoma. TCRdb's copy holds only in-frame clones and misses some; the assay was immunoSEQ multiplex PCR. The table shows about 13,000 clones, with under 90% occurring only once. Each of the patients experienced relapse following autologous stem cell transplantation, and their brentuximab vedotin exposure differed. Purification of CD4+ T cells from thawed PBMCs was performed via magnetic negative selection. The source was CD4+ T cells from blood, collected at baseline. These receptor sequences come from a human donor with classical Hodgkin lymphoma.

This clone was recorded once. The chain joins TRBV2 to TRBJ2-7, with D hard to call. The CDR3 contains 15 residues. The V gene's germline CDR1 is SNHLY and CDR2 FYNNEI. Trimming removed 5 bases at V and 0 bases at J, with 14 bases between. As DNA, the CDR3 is TGTGCCAGCAGTTTCTTTACAGTTAGCTCCTACGAGCAGTACTTC. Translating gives CASSFFTVSSYEQYF. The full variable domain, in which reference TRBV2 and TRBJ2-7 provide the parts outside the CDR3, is EPEVTQTPSHQVTQMGQEVILRCVPISNHLYFYWYRQILGQKVEFLVSFYNNEISEKSEIFDDQFSVERPDGSNFTLKIRSTKLEDSAMYFCASSFFTVSSYEQYFGPGTRLTVT.

CDR3 loop: CASSPGRRRETQYF. The CDR3 region has the DNA TGTGCCAGCAGTCCTGGCAGGCGACGAGAGACCCAGTACTTC. This chain joins TRBV27 and TRBJ2-5, with no clear D. Trimming stripped 5 bases from V and 4 bases from J, with 14 bases between. The CDR3 contains 14 residues. CDR1 is MNHEY and CDR2 is SMNVEV in the germline V gene (reference sequence).

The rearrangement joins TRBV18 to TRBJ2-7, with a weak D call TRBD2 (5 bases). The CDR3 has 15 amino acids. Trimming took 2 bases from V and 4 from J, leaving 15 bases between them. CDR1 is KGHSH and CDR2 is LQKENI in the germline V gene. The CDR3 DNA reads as TGTGCCAGCTCACCAAGTGAGGGCGCGGCGTACGAGCAGTACTTC. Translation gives CASSPSEGAAYEQYF.

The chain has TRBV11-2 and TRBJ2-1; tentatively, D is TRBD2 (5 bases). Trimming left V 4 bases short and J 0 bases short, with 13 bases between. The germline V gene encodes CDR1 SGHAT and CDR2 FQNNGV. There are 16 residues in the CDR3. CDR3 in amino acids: CASSSRVPTSYNEQFF. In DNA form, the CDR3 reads TGTGCCAGCAGCTCGCGGGTACCCACCTCCTACAATGAGCAGTTCTTC.

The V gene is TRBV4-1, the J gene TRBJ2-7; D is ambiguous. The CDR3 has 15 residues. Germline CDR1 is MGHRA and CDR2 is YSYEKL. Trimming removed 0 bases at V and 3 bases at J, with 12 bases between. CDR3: CASSQEAVLGYEQYF. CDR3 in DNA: TGCGCCAGCAGCCAAGAGGCAGTCTTAGGCTACGAGCAGTACTTC.

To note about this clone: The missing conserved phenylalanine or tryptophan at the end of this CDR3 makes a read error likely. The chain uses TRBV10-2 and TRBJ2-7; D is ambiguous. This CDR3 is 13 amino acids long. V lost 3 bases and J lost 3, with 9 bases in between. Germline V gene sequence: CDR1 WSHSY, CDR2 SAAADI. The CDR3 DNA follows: TGCGCCAGCAGTGACCCAGGAATCTACGAGCAGTACCTC. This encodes CASSDPGIYEQYL.

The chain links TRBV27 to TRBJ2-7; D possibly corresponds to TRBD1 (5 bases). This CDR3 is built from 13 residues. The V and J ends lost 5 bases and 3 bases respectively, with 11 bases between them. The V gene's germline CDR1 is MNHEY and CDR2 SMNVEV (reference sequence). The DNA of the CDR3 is TGTGCCAGCAGTCCCAAGGGGTTCTACGAGCAGTACTTC. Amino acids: CASSPKGFYEQYF.

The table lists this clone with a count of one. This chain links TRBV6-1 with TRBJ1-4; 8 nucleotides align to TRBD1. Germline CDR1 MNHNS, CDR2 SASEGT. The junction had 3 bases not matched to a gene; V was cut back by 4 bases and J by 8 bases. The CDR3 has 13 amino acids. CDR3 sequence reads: CASSATGVEKLFF. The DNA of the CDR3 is TGTGCCAGCAGTGCGACAGGGGTGGAAAAACTGTTTTTT.

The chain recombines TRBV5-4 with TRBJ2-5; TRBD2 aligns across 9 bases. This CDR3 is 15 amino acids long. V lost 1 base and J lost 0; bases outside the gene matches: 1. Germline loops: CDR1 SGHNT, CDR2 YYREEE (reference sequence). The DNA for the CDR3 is TGTGCCAGCAGCTTGAGCGGGGGGTACCAAGAGACCCAGTACTTC. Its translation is CASSLSGGYQETQYF.

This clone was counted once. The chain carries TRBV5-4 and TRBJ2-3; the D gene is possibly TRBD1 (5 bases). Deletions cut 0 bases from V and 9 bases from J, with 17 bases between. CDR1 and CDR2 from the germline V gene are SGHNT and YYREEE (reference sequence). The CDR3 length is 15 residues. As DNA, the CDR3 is TGTGCCAGCAGCTTGGGGGAATTAAGGGGCGTAACGCAGTATTTT. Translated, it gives CASSLGELRGVTQYF.

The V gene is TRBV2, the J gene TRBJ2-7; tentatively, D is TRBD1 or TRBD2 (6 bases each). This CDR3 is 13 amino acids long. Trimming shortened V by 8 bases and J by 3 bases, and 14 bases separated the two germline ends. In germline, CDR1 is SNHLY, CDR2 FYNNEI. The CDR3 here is CASCRGGDYEQYF. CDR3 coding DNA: TGTGCCAGCTGCAGGGGCGGGGACTACGAGCAGTACTTC. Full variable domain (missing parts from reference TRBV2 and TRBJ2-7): EPEVTQTPSHQVTQMGQEVILRCVPISNHLYFYWYRQILGQKVEFLVSFYNNEISEKSEIFDDQFSVERPDGSNFTLKIRSTKLEDSAMYFCASCRGGDYEQYFGPGTRLTVT.